This paragraph reports one T cell receptor beta chain. Its antigen is as yet unknown. One end of the junction does not line up with germline, which may come from a read error. Thawed PBMCs were FACS-sorted into unstimulated CD4+CD25+CD127- regulatory T cells, CD4+CD25- non-regulatory cells, CD4 and CD8 cells. This sample is drawn from a study of Tregs in tolerant kidney transplant recipients. This CDR3 region has 12 residues. From germline, CDR1 is SNHLY and CDR2 FYNNEI. The assay was immunoSEQ multiplex PCR, and TCRdb's table has in-frame clones only and misses some. The repertoire holds fewer than 80,000 clones, with approximately 88% as singletons. Findings and caveats of the study: This study did not directly address biological reproducibility.

V gene TRBV2 combines with J gene TRBJ2-7; the D gene is possibly TRBD1 (5 bases). The receptor's source is a human donor who received a combined kidney and bone marrow transplant. Source: CD4+ T cells from blood, taken before the transplant. CDR3 nucleotides: TGTGCCAGCAGTGTTACAGGCCAGTCAATGTTCTTC. The encoded protein is CASSVTGQSMFF. Drawing the rest from reference TRBV2 and TRBJ2-7, the complete variable domain is EPEVTQTPSHQVTQMGQEVILRCVPISNHLYFYWYRQILGQKVEFLVSFYNNEISEKSEIFDDQFSVERPDGSNFTLKIRSTKLEDSAMYFCASSVTGQSMFFGPGTRLTVT.